One sample yielded the 5 T cell receptor beta chains listed below, sequenced in a study of blood T cell repertoires in COVID-19. Profiling relied on immunoSEQ multiplex PCR, and the TCRdb table lists in-frame clones only, not all of them. The data contain a few hundred thousand clones, around 84% of them seen just once; the ten biggest clones take up about 0.91%. Material for sequencing was peripheral blood. The receptors shown here come from a man aged 40-49 years with acute or convalescent COVID-19.

The gene calls are TRBV7-2 and TRBJ1-4; D is perhaps TRBD1 (5 bases). Germline assignment: CDR1 SGHTA and CDR2 FQGNSA. The ends were cut back, 3 bases at V and 5 bases at J, with 13 bases in the middle. This CDR3 is built from 15 residues. The CDR3 region is CASSFSTVKNEKLFF. CDR3 DNA sequence: TGTGCCAGCAGCTTTTCGACAGTCAAGAATGAAAAACTGTTTTTT.

CDR3 bases: TGCGCCAGCAGGGAGCAAGAGACCCAGTACTTC. Its protein is CASREQETQYF. The J gene is TRBJ2-5, the V gene TRBV5-1; no clear D. V lost 5 bases and J lost 2, with 4 bases in between. This CDR3 is built from 11 residues. Looked up from germline, CDR1 is SGHRS and CDR2 is YFSETQ. Looking up the rest from reference TRBV5-1 and TRBJ2-5 gives the full variable domain: KAGVTQTPRYLIKTRGQQVTLSCSPISGHRSVSWYQQTPGQGLQFLFEYFSETQRNKGNFPGRFSGRQFSNSRSEMNVSTLELGDSALYLCASREQETQYFGPGTRLLVL.

The CDR3 DNA reads TGTGCCAGCAGCGCGGCTCGAACCCCTTCGTCTGTTGGGGGGGGATTCTACAATGAGCAGTTCTTC. It translates to CASSAARTPSSVGGGFYNEQFF. This sequence joins TRBV7-6 and TRBJ2-1; TRBD2 matches at 7 bases. V trimming: 5 bases; J trimming: 3 bases; junction bases outside the gene matches: 28. The CDR3 runs to 22 residues. CDR1 is SGHVS and CDR2 is FNYEAQ in the germline V gene.

V and J are TRBV19 and TRBJ2-7; 11 bases are a match to TRBD1. V lost 4 bases to trimming and J lost 2 bases; unmatched junction nucleotides: 7. The CDR3 totals 16 residues. CDR1 is LNHDA and CDR2 is SQIVND in the germline V gene (reference sequence). This CDR3 is CASSTLDRGRPYEQYF. CDR3 nucleotide sequence: TGTGCCAGTAGTACCTTGGACAGGGGGCGCCCCTACGAGCAGTACTTC. Full variable domain (outside the CDR3, taken from reference TRBV19 and TRBJ2-7): DGGITQSPKYLFRKEGQNVTLSCEQNLNHDAMYWYRQDPGQGLRLIYYSQIVNDFQKGDIAEGYSVSREKKESFPLTVTSAQKNPTAFYLCASSTLDRGRPYEQYFGPGTRLTVT.

The chain uses TRBV27 and TRBJ1-2; 8 bases line up with TRBD1. V was pared by 4 bases and J by 6 bases, with 10 bases of the junction left unmatched. CDR1 and CDR2 (germline): MNHEY, SMNVEV (reference sequence). The CDR3 has 15 residues. Here the CDR3 reads CASSSGQVGLDGYTF. The CDR3 DNA follows: TGTGCCAGCAGTTCGGGACAGGTTGGGCTAGATGGCTACACCTTC.